This T cell receptor (beta chain) stems from a study of cytomegalovirus exposure and HLA in healthy donors (dated by TCRdb to between 2016 and 2019). Study-wide context: In an earlier analysis of approximately 500 of the donors, around 290 Gb of sequence data and just under 120 million unique TCR beta sequences from about 179 million T cells were reported. An early release that covered approximately 600 HLA-typed donors contained around 300 gigabases of sequencing data and roughly 84 million unique TCR sequences. Of the approximately 400 genotyped donors, roughly 80% fell in the genetic ancestry cluster associated with self-reported Caucasian donors. The aim of the study was to test whether cataloging public T cell receptors could identify signatures of past pathogen exposure. The study profiled the T cell repertoires of 550 to 700 subjects by immunosequencing and related them to cytomegalovirus serostatus. Besides the first cohort of more than 650 subjects, a separate validation cohort made up of 120 different subjects was used. To predict cytomegalovirus infection status, the study brought together high-throughput TCR immunosequencing, statistical association of individual TCRs with disease status, and machine learning. A later analysis re-examined previously published TCR beta repertoires from 600 to 700 donors and added high-resolution HLA genotyping to investigate patterns of TCR occurrence. The later analysis used no new phenotypic data to find candidate immune exposures, relying instead on TCR beta sequences and their occurrence across donors. An earlier analysis of 587 of the donors applied high-throughput TCR beta sequencing to assess whether each TCR beta V gene segment acted as functional or pseudogenic. Donor age, sex, ethnicity and CMV serostatus were compiled together with the repertoire data. In a later genetic analysis, genome-wide SNP genotypes for about three fifths of the roughly 670 donors were used, and that subset was treated as a discovery cohort. All discovery cohort repertoires had been generated using a single sequencing platform. HLA typing covered class I and class II loci at four-digit resolution. Typing coverage varied by locus: roughly 629-630 donors for A, B, C, DRB1 and DQB1; about 520 for DQA1; 600 to 610 for DPA1; about 450 for DPB1. About five DR-DQ haplotypes were treated as single units for association and clustering because of strong linkage in the cohort. Among some 410 genotyped donors of the cohort, an average of approximately 240,000 unique TCR beta nucleotide sequences were sequenced per donor, about a sixth of them non-productive. What the study reported, not specific to this receptor: The classifier was reported to diagnose cytomegalovirus status with high specificity and sensitivity in both the original cohort and the validation cohort. Broadly in line with IMGT annotations, most TCR beta V segments showed up in productive rearrangements about 90% or about 30% of the time in an earlier analysis of a few hundred of the donors. The 87-base-pair reads could not distinguish some IMGT-functional V segments, including TRBV6-2 and TRBV6-3, so those segments were excluded. A few of the identified cytomegalovirus-associated TCR beta chains were confirmed in vitro to be specific for cytomegalovirus antigens. According to a later analysis, most CMV-associated TCR beta chains appeared to be HLA-restricted, and the HLA associations seemed to be driven largely by CMV exposure. Sequencing depth was assumed to be roughly uniform across donors in the presence/absence analyses, though that assumption may not hold. In a later analysis, 16,951 TCR beta sequences were associated with specific HLA alleles at a false discovery rate of 0.05. When HLA alleles, especially DR and DQ, strongly co-occurred, TCR associations were difficult to assign to individual alleles. According to a later genetic analysis, donors in an Asian-associated ancestry cluster had fewer N-insertions in productive TCRs than the approximately 610-donor mean. Across donors, most TCR sequences were observed very rarely, whereas some public TCRs were present in many individuals. The cohort was sequenced for TCR beta chains only, and without alpha or paired-chain data the features that could be detected were limited. HLA typing was unavailable for some donors at each locus, so association tests used only the typed subset. Roughly 15 rarely observed V segments, including chromosome 9 orphons, were excluded from the earlier analysis of almost 600 of the donors because counts were too low. A group of highly shared sequence variants was considered likely to be a technical artifact of the sequencing pipeline. A later genetic analysis associated a missense DCLRE1C variant with V-gene and J-gene trimming of TCR beta chains, and an independent cohort replicated the association. The study listed 164 TCR beta chains as associated with cytomegalovirus. The only immune exposure information available for the cohort was CMV serostatus. In a later analysis, several top co-occurrence clusters were reported to appear linked to parvovirus B19, influenza, CMV and Epstein-Barr virus. In a later analysis, HLA-associated TCR beta chains showed more clonal expansion and lower generation probabilities than non-associated chains that were equally common. The authors suggested that the approach could potentially be extended to other disease states and immunological phenotypes. Correlated functional status among segregating V segments might reflect linkage disequilibrium, but an unknown experimental factor could not be ruled out. A later analysis found that TCR association rates varied across HLA loci, with DRB1 alleles showing the most associated TCRs and HLA-C alleles the fewest. A further reported finding was that TCR beta sequences accurately predicted the HLA-A and HLA-B alleles for most subjects in the first cohort.

As concerns this clone: No antigen is known for it. No base-level quality is on record; no much larger clone is a single base apart.

In total, approximately 610 healthy bone marrow donors made up the cohort. At the time of sampling, all cohort members were nominally healthy, though unrecorded immune exposures were likely present. The donor was CMV seropositive and was included in the group of 250 to 300 seropositive cohort members. Every donor gave a peripheral blood sample, and the peripheral blood mononuclear cells from that sample were used for TCR beta sequencing. Genomic DNA was extracted from the blood cell samples with the Qiagen DNeasy Blood Extraction Kit. V is cut by 4 bases and J by 5 bases, and the space between the germline ends is 14 bases. The CDR3 numbers 14 residues from cysteine through phenylalanine. Just the 42-base CDR3 DNA is kept, in frame starting at base 1. Taken from the germline V gene, the CDR1 and CDR2 loops are MDHEN and SYDVKM. Library prep was done by the immunoSEQ multiplex PCR assay. A mixture of 60 forward primers for TCR Vbeta segments and 13 reverse primers for TCR Jbeta segments was used in the multiplex PCR. The CDR3 region of rearranged TCR beta genes was amplified from genomic DNA by a multiplex PCR assay. Amplified TCR beta libraries were sequenced as 87-base-pair reads on the Illumina HiSeq System. The authors' pipeline ran thus. Across the 670 or so repertoires, a later analysis counted approximately 83 million unique TCR beta chains, roughly 11 million of which were shared by at least two donors. A nearest-neighbor algorithm error-corrected the raw reads and collapsed the reads into unique sequences, merging closely related sequences to remove PCR and sequencing errors. Alignment of CDR3 sequences to IMGT reference sequences was used to assign V, D and J gene segments. Each retained sequence needed at least a six-nucleotide match to both a V gene segment and a J gene segment. Rearrangements were called productive when the CDR3 lacked stop codons and stayed in frame with V and J; all others were non-productive. Following IMGT convention, CDR3 was defined as the stretch from the second conserved V-encoded cysteine up to the conserved J-encoded phenylalanine. Sequences without an unambiguous match to a single V gene segment were excluded from the earlier analysis of several hundred of the donors. An earlier analysis of some 610 of the donors called V segments functional above 56.7% productive rearrangements and segregating when the between-donor standard deviation exceeded 5%. A statistical classification framework was built to diagnose cytomegalovirus status from the catalog of TCR beta chain sequences. A later analysis assigned V and J genes by comparing TCR nucleotide sequences with IMGT/GENE-DB human TR gene sequences. The TCRdist pipeline was used in a later analysis to assign CDR3 sequences and most-parsimonious VDJ recombination scenarios. In a later analysis, each TCR beta chain was defined by its CDR3 amino acid sequence together with its V-gene family, and reads lacking a unique V-gene family were excluded. As a way to deal with suspected cross-contamination and a sequencing artifact, a later analysis dropped roughly 620 nucleotide sequences that were highly shared and had low generation probability. For each public chain, a later analysis derived a clonal expansion index from normalized ranks of inferred template counts within each repertoire. A later analysis computed generation probabilities with a VDJ recombination model fitted to out-of-frame rearrangements, and checked the results against IGoR. Hypergeometric tests were used in a later analysis to score TCR-TCR, TCR-HLA and TCR-CMV co-occurrence, with a repertoire-size bias correction applied to the TCR pairs. A later analysis estimated false discovery rates by permuting HLA or CMV assignments 20 times. In a later analysis, co-occurring TCRs were grouped using DBSCAN, with TCRdist sequence similarity added in when clustering inside HLA-allele-positive subsets. Repertoires with fewer than 30,000 or more than 120,000 public chains were left out of co-occurrence clustering, as were a handful of repertoires with anomalous nucleotide sharing. The immuneACCESS repertoire file appears here via TCRdb, limited to in-frame rearrangements. These files lack a portion of the clones; in checked studies, under half of the deficit traces to unresolved V genes, and the cause of the others is not known. The V and J calls and the clone size are those of that table, but D and trimming were determined from the DNA. The sample data list about 190,000 clones, and roughly 80% of these were observed just once. The top ten constitute approximately 6.3% of the sample.

The material sequenced was PBMCs. The chain joins TRBV28 to TRBJ2-5; matching of 5 bases hints at TRBD2 as the D gene. This TCR was recovered from a man aged 35 to 55 in good health and CMV-seropositive. The CDR3 protein is CASSWARAAETQYF. The DNA sequence is TGTGCCAGCAGTTGGGCGCGGGCCGCCGAGACCCAGTACTTC.